The T cell receptor beta chain described here comes from a study of cytomegalovirus exposure and HLA in healthy donors. In the study overall: Counted in an early data release were about 80 million unique TCRs from HLA-typed donors. Study-level results: Later work showed greater clonal expansion in HLA-associated TCR beta chains than in equally common others.

The V gene's germline CDR1 is SGHDN and CDR2 FVKESK. V lost 2 bases to trimming and J lost 5 bases, with 13 bases between them. The length of the CDR3 is 14 residues. About this clone: Antigen: not known.

The PCR ran on 60 Vbeta and 13 Jbeta primers. The protocol was immunoSEQ multiplex PCR, while the TCRdb copy is restricted to in-frame clones and leaves out a portion. The top ten clones hold 2.1% of a sample with over 150,000 clones, 79% of them seen once. The specimen was PBMCs. The chain is built from TRBV14 and TRBJ2-7; tentative D call: TRBD1 (6 bases). The sequence derives from a man between 40 and 49 years old in good health and CMV-seronegative. CDR3 loop: CASSQRGSRNEQYF. Here the CDR3 DNA reads TGTGCCAGCAGCCAAAGGGGGAGTAGGAACGAGCAGTACTTC.